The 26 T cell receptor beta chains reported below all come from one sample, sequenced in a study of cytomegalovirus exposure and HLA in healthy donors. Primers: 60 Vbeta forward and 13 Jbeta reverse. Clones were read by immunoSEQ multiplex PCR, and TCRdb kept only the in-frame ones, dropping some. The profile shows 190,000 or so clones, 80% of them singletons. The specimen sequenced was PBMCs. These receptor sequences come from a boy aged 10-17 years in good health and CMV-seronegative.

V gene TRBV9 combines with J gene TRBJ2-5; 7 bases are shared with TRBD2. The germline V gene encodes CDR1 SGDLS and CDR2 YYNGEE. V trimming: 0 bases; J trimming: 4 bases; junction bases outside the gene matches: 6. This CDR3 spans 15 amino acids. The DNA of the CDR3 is TGTGCCAGCAGCGTAGTCTGGGGGGGAGGAGAGACCCAGTACTTC. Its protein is CASSVVWGGGETQYF.

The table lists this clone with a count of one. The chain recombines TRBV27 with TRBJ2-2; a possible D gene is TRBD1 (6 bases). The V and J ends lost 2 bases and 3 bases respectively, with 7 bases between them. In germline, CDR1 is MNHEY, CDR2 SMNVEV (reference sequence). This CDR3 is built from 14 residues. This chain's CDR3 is CASSLGQYTGELFF. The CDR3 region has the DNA TGTGCCAGCAGTTTAGGACAGTACACCGGGGAGCTGTTTTTT.

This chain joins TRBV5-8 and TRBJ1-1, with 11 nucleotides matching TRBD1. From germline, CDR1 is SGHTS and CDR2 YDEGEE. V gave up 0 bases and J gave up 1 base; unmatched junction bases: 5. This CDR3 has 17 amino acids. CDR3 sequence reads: CASSLAGGQGANTEAFF. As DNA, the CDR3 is TGTGCCAGCAGCTTGGCCGGCGGACAGGGGGCGAACACTGAAGCTTTCTTT.

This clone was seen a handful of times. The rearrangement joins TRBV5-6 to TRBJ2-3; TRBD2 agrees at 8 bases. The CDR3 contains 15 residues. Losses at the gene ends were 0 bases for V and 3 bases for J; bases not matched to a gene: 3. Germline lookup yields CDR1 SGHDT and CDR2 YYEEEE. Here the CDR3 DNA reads TGTGCCAGCAGCTTGGTTCTAGCGGGTACAGATACGCAGTATTTT. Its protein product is CASSLVLAGTDTQYF.

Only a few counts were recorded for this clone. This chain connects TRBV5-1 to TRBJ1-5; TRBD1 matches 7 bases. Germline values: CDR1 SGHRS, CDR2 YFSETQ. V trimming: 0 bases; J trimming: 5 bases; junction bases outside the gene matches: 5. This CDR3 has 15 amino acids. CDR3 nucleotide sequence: TGCGCCAGCAGCTTGGAGGGGGCCTGGGATCAGCCCCAGCATTTT. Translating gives CASSLEGAWDQPQHF.

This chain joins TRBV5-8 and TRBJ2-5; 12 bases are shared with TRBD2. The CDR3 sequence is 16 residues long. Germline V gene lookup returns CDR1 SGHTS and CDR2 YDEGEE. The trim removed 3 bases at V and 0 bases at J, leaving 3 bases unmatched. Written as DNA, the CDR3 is TGTGCCAGCAGCTCATCTAGCGGGGGGGACCAAGAGACCCAGTACTTC. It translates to CASSSSSGGDQETQYF.

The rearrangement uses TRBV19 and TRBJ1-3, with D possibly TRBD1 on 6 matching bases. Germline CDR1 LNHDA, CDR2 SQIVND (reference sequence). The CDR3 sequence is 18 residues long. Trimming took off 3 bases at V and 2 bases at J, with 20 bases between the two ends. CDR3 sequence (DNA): TGTGCCAGTAGTATTCCGGGACATCTTAAGTCGACTGGAAACACCATATATTTT. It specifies CASSIPGHLKSTGNTIYF.

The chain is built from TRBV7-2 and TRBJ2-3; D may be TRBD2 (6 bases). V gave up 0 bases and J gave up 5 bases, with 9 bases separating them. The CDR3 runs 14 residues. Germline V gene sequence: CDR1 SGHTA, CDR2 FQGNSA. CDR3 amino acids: CASSLAGLGDTQYF. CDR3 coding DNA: TGTGCCAGCAGCTTAGCGGGACTTGGAGATACGCAGTATTTT.

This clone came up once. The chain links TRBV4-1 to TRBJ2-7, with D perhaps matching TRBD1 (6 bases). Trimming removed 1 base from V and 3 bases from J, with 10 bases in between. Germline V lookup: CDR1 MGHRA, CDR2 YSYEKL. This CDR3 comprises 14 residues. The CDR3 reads CASSQGTGHYEQYF. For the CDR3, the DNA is TGCGCCAGCAGCCAAGGCACAGGGCACTACGAGCAGTACTTC.

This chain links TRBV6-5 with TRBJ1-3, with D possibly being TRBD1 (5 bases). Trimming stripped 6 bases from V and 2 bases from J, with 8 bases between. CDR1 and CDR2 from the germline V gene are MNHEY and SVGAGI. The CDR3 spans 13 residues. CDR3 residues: CASSRGAGNTIYF. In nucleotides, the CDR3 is TGTGCCAGCAGCCGGGGGGCTGGAAACACCATATATTTT.

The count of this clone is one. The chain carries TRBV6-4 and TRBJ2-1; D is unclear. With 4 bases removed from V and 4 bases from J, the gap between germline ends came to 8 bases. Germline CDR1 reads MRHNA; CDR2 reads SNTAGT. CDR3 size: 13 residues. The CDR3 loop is CASSALPYNEQFF. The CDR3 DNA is TGTGCCAGCAGTGCTCTACCTTACAATGAGCAGTTCTTC.

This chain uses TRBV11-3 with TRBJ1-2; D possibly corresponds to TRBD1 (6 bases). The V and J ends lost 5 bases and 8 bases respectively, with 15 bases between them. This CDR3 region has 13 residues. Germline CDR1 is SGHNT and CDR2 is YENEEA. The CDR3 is CASSRSGAPGYTF. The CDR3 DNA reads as TGTGCCAGCAGCCGATCAGGGGCCCCGGGCTACACCTTC.

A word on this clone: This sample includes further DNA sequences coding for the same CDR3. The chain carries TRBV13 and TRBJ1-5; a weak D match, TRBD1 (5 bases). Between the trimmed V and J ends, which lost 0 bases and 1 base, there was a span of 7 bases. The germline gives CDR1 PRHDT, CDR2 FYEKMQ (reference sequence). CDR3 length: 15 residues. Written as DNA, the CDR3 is TGTGCCAGCAGCTTAGGACGGGGGAGCAATCAGCCCCAGCATTTT. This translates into CASSLGRGSNQPQHF.

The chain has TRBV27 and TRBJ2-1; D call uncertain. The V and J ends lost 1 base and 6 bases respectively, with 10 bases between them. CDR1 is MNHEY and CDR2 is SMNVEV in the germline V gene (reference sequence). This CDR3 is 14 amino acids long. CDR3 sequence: CASSLWSASNEQFF. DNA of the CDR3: TGTGCCAGCAGTTTATGGTCCGCCAGCAATGAGCAGTTCTTC.

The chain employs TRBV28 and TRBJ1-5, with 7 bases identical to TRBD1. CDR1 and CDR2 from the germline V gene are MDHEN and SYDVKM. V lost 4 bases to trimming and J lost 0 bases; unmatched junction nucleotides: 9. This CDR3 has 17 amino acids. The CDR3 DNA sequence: TGTGCCAGCAGTTCAGTGACAGGGTCTGCTAGCAATCAGCCCCAGCATTTT. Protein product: CASSSVTGSASNQPQHF.

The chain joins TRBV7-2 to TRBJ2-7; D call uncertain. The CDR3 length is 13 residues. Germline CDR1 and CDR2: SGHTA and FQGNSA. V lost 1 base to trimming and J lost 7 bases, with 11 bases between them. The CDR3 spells CASSLGPDKEQYF. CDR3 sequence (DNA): TGTGCCAGCAGCTTAGGTCCAGACAAGGAGCAGTACTTC.

CDR3 sequence: CASSLGQQAGGYTF. CDR3 nucleotide sequence: TGTGCCAGCAGCTTAGGTCAACAAGCAGGTGGCTACACCTTC. The J gene is TRBJ1-2, the V gene TRBV7-8; D remains ambiguous. Per the germline V gene, CDR1 is SGHVS and CDR2 is FQNEAQ. This CDR3 has 14 amino acids. V lost 1 base and J lost 7, with 13 bases in between.

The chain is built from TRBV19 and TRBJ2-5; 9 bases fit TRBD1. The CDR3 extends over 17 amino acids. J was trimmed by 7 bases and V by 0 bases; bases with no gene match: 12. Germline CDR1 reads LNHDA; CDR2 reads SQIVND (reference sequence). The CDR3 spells CASSIERQGVGSGTQYF. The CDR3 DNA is TGTGCCAGTAGTATAGAGAGACAGGGGGTAGGGAGTGGGACCCAGTACTTC. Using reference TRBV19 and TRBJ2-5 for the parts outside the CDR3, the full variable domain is DGGITQSPKYLFRKEGQNVTLSCEQNLNHDAMYWYRQDPGQGLRLIYYSQIVNDFQKGDIAEGYSVSREKKESFPLTVTSAQKNPTAFYLCASSIERQGVGSGTQYFGPGTRLLVL.

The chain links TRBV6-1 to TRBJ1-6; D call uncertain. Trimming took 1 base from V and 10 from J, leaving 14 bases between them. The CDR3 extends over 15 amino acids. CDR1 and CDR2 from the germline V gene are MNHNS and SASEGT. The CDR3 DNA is TGTGCCAGCAGTGAAGATGGAAACGGGATCTCACCCCTCCACTTT. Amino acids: CASSEDGNGISPLHF.

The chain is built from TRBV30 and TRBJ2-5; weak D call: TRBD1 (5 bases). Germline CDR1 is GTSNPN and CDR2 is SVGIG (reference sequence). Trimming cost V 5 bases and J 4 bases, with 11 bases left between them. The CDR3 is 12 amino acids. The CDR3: CAWGAGPETQYF. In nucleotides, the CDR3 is TGTGCCTGGGGTGCAGGGCCAGAGACCCAGTACTTC.

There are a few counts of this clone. This CDR3 is CASTRKRDNNYGYTF. For the CDR3, the DNA is TGTGCCAGTACCCGGAAGAGGGACAATAACTATGGCTACACCTTC. This chain uses TRBV19 with TRBJ1-2, with a weak D call TRBD1 (6 bases). V was pared by 7 bases and J by 1 base, with 16 bases between. From germline, CDR1 is LNHDA and CDR2 SQIVND (reference sequence). The CDR3 runs to 15 residues.

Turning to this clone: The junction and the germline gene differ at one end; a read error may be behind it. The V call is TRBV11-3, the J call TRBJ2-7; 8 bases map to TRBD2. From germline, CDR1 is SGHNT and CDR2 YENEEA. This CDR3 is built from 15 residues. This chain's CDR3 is CASSLESGGSYEQYF. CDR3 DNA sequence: TGTGCCAGCAGCCTAGAGAGCGGGGGTTCCTACGAGCAGTACTTC.

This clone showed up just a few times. CDR3 sequence reads: CASSSREGARQPQHF. CDR3 DNA: TGTGCCAGCAGTTCCCGAGAAGGGGCCAGGCAGCCCCAGCATTTT. This chain connects TRBV6-5 to TRBJ1-5; perhaps TRBD1 as D (5 bases). Trimming left V 4 bases short and J 7 bases short, with 17 bases between. CDR3 length: 15 amino acids. The germline V gene encodes CDR1 MNHEY and CDR2 SVGAGI.

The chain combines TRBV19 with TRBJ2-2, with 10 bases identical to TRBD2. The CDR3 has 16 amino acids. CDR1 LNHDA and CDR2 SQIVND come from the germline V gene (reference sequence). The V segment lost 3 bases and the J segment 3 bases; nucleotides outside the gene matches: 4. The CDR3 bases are TGTGCCAGTAGTATTTCTAGCGGGGGAGACACCGGGGAGCTGTTTTTT. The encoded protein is CASSISSGGDTGELFF.

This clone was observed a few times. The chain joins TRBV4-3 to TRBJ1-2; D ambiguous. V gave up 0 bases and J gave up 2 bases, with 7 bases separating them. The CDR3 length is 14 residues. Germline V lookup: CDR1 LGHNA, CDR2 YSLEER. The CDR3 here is CASSQDGANYGYTF. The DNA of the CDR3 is TGCGCCAGCAGCCAAGACGGTGCAAACTATGGCTACACCTTC.

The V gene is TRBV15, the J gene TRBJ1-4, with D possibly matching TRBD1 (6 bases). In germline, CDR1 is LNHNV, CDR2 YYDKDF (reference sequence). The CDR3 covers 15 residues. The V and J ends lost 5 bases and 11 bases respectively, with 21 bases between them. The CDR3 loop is CATSPAGVMHLKLFF. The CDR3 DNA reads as TGTGCCACCAGCCCCGCAGGGGTAATGCATTTGAAACTGTTTTTT.